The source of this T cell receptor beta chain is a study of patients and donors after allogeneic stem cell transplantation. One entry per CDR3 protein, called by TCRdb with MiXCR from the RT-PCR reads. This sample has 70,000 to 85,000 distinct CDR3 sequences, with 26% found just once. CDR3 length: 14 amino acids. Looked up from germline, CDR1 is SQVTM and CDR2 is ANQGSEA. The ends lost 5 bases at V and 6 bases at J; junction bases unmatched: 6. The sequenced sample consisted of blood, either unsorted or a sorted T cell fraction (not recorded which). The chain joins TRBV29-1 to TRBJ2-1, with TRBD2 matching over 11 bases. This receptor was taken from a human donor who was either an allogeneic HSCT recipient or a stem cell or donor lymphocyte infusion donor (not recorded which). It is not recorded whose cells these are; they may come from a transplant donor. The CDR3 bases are TGCAGCGTTTCTTTAGCGGGAGGGGGCAATGAGCAGTTCTTC. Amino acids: CSVSLAGGGNEQFF.